These T cell receptor beta chains were read from a single sample in a study of T cells in Graves' hyperthyroidism and ophthalmopathy. TCRdb processed the multiplex PCR reads anew with MiXCR; each CDR3 protein has one entry. Here the sample spans hundreds of thousands of distinct CDR3 sequences, about 15% being singletons. Specimen: blood. These receptors were taken from a woman younger than 30 with Graves' hyperthyroidism. The CDR3 runs from the conserved cysteine through the conserved F or W. D genes are given only for firm matches. Size is omitted from some rows. Given values are once, few, many or a class for expanded clones.

clone size: many; J gene: TRBJ1-1; V gene: TRBV24-1; D gene: -; CDR3 DNA: TGTGCCACCCGTCGGGGCACTGAAGCTTTCTTT; CDR3 protein: CATRRGTEAFF
clone size: few; J gene: TRBJ2-3; V gene: TRBV6-6; D gene: TRBD1; CDR3 DNA: TGTGCCAGCAGTTACTCGATCTTAGGACAGGGGGCAGATACGCAGTATTTT; CDR3 protein: CASSYSILGQGADTQYF
clone size: few; J gene: TRBJ1-2; V gene: TRBV5-5; D gene: -; CDR3 DNA: TGTGCCAGCAGCTTTGGCACCGGCTACACCTTC; CDR3 protein: CASSFGTGYTF
clone size: -; J gene: TRBJ1-1; V gene: TRBV27; D gene: TRBD1; CDR3 DNA: TGTGCCAGCAGTCCAAGACAGGGGGGAGGCATGAACACTGAAGCTTTCTTT; CDR3 protein: CASSPRQGGGMNTEAFF
clone size: few; J gene: TRBJ2-5; V gene: TRBV13; D gene: TRBD1; CDR3 DNA: TGTGCCAGCAGCCTAAGGGCACAGGGGGCGCGTAGAGAGACCCAGTACTTC; CDR3 protein: CASSLRAQGARRETQYF
clone size: -; J gene: TRBJ2-1; V gene: TRBV20-1; D gene: TRBD1; CDR3 DNA: TGCAGTGCTAGAGATCCCCAGGGGGCCAATGAGCAGTTCTTC; CDR3 protein: CSARDPQGANEQFF
clone size: -; J gene: TRBJ2-1; V gene: TRBV6-6; D gene: -; CDR3 DNA: TGTGCCAGCAGTTACCCCCCGTTGAATGAGCAGTTCTTC; CDR3 protein: CASSYPPLNEQFF
clone size: -; J gene: TRBJ2-7; V gene: TRBV10-1; D gene: TRBD2; CDR3 DNA: TGCGCCAGCAGTTCCGGGACTAGCGGGAGCAACGAGCAGTACTTC; CDR3 protein: CASSSGTSGSNEQYF
clone size: many; J gene: TRBJ2-5; V gene: TRBV2; D gene: -; CDR3 DNA: TGTGCCAGCAGGCTTCAAGAGACCCAGTACTTC; CDR3 protein: CASRLQETQYF
clone size: -; J gene: TRBJ2-1; V gene: TRBV20-1; D gene: TRBD2; CDR3 DNA: TGCAGTGCCAAACCTCCGACTAGCGGAAAAATAAATGAGCAGTTCTTC; CDR3 protein: CSAKPPTSGKINEQFF
clone size: few; J gene: TRBJ1-1; V gene: TRBV6-2/TRBV6-3; D gene: TRBD1; CDR3 DNA: TGTGCCAGCAGTCGAGGGACAGGATGGAACACTGAAGCTTTCTTT; CDR3 protein: CASSRGTGWNTEAFF
clone size: few; J gene: TRBJ2-7; V gene: TRBV27; D gene: TRBD2; CDR3 DNA: TGTGCCAGCAGCCGGGGGGGCCCTTTCGAGCAGTACTTC; CDR3 protein: CASSRGGPFEQYF
clone size: few; J gene: TRBJ2-7; V gene: TRBV6-2/TRBV6-3; D gene: TRBD1; CDR3 DNA: TGTGCCACCCAAGGACAGGGGGCGTCGGGCGAGCAGTACTTC; CDR3 protein: CATQGQGASGEQYF
clone size: many; J gene: TRBJ2-1; V gene: TRBV6-1; D gene: TRBD2; CDR3 DNA: TGTGCCAGCAGTTACAGCGGGGGGTGGTTGGAGCAGTTCTTC; CDR3 protein: CASSYSGGWLEQFF
clone size: many; J gene: TRBJ2-3; V gene: TRBV7-2; D gene: TRBD1; CDR3 DNA: TGTGCCAGCAGCGCCGACAGGGGAAGTGAGGCAGATACGCAGTATTTT; CDR3 protein: CASSADRGSEADTQYF
clone size: many; J gene: TRBJ2-5; V gene: TRBV2; D gene: -; CDR3 DNA: TGTGCCAGACAGTTACAAGAGACCCAGTACTTC; CDR3 protein: CARQLQETQYF
clone size: -; J gene: TRBJ1-3; V gene: TRBV6-5; D gene: -; CDR3 DNA: TGTGCCAGCAGTTACGATGCAGTCTCTGGAAACACCATATATTTT; CDR3 protein: CASSYDAVSGNTIYF
clone size: many; J gene: TRBJ2-3; V gene: TRBV20-1; D gene: -; CDR3 DNA: TGCAGTCCGTACGTGGGACTCACAGATACGCAGTATTTT; CDR3 protein: CSPYVGLTDTQYF
clone size: many; J gene: TRBJ1-1; V gene: TRBV7-9; D gene: -; CDR3 DNA: TGTGCCAGCAGCTTAGTCCTGGGAGGACCGAACACTGAAGCTTTCTTT; CDR3 protein: CASSLVLGGPNTEAFF
clone size: many; J gene: TRBJ2-5; V gene: TRBV12-3/TRBV12-4; D gene: TRBD1; CDR3 DNA: TGTGCCAGCAGTTTGACAGGGGGGATTGGTCAGACCCAGTACTTC; CDR3 protein: CASSLTGGIGQTQYF
clone size: -; J gene: TRBJ1-5; V gene: TRBV20-1; D gene: -; CDR3 DNA: TGCAGTGCTAGAGATGAGGGTTCCCCTTATATTAGCAATCAGCCCCAGCATTTT; CDR3 protein: CSARDEGSPYISNQPQHF
clone size: many; J gene: TRBJ1-6; V gene: TRBV4-1; D gene: -; CDR3 DNA: TGCGCCAGCAGCCTAGACAGCTACTCCTATAATTCACCCCTCCACTTT; CDR3 protein: CASSLDSYSYNSPLHF